The source of this T cell receptor beta chain is a study of CD8 T cells in ankylosing spondylitis. General study results and limits: In reactive arthritis synovial fluid and blood, some motif variants had been reported before. Disease-associated clones were reportedly significantly overrepresented in matched ankylosing spondylitis synovial fluid.

This clonotype has a handful of counts. The antigen is undetermined. Quantitative 5'-RACE was performed with molecular barcodes, and it yielded the TCR beta libraries. TCRdb re-called the 5' RACE reads through MiXCR, storing one row per CDR3 protein. This table holds fewer than 150,000 distinct CDR3 sequences, about 6.7% found once. In germline, CDR1 is SEHNR, CDR2 FQNEAQ (reference sequence). Trimming cost V 5 bases and J 4 bases; bases outside gene matches: 10. This CDR3 has 16 amino acids. Sequenced sample: blood, either unsorted or a sorted T cell fraction (not recorded which). This receptor was identified in a female donor with ankylosing spondylitis or in good health (not recorded which). The J gene is TRBJ2-3, the V gene TRBV7-9; 9 bases map to TRBD1. DNA of the CDR3: TGTGCCAGCAGCCCGCCCGGACAGGGGAGTGCAGATACGCAGTATTTT. Encoded protein: CASSPPGQGSADTQYF.